The 9 T cell receptor beta chains below were found in one sample sequenced in a study of blood T cell repertoires in COVID-19. Sequenced by immunoSEQ multiplex PCR; TCRdb stores in-frame clones only, minus some. Among fewer than 150,000 clones, approximately 80% were seen once, and the ten largest hold about 2.5%. The specimen was peripheral blood. These TCRs come from a middle-aged man with acute or convalescent COVID-19.

The chain employs TRBV27 and TRBJ2-4; TRBD1 matches 8 bases. The CDR3 is made up of 15 amino acids. CDR1 MNHEY and CDR2 SMNVEV come from the germline V gene (reference sequence). V lost 5 bases, J lost 3 bases, and 6 bases stayed unmatched. CDR3 in DNA: TGTGCCAGCAGTCCCGACAGGGGAGGCAAAAACATTCAGTACTTC. As protein: CASSPDRGGKNIQYF.

The chain joins TRBV18 to TRBJ2-3; 7 bases are shared with TRBD1. The CDR3 totals 14 residues. CDR1 and CDR2 (germline): KGHSH, LQKENI. V trimming: 4 bases; J trimming: 0 bases; junction bases outside the gene matches: 1. The chain's CDR3 is CASSQGASTDTQYF. The CDR3 DNA reads TGTGCCAGCTCACAGGGGGCTAGCACAGATACGCAGTATTTT. Complete variable domain (other parts from reference TRBV18 and TRBJ2-3): NAGVMQNPRHLVRRRGQEARLRCSPMKGHSHVYWYRQLPEEGLKFMVYLQKENIIDESGMPKERFSAEFPKEGPSILRIQQVVRGDSAAYFCASSQGASTDTQYFGPGTRLTVL.

The rearrangement joins TRBV28 to TRBJ1-5, with 7 nucleotides matching TRBD1. The CDR3 covers 14 residues. Per the germline V gene, CDR1 is MDHEN and CDR2 is SYDVKM. V shed 1 base, J shed 15 bases, and the junction held 12 bases outside the gene matches. The CDR3 here is CASSLYLRTGRAHF. The CDR3 bases are TGTGCCAGCAGTTTATATCTACGGACAGGACGAGCGCATTTT.

This clone was seen a few times. The chain is built from TRBV29-1 and TRBJ2-1; no definite D call. V shed 0 bases and J shed 5 bases, with 11 bases lying between them. CDR3 length equals 14 residues. Germline lookup yields CDR1 SQVTM and CDR2 ANQGSEA. The CDR3 reads CSVEDLVQDNEQFF. In nucleotides, the CDR3 is TGCAGCGTTGAAGATCTGGTTCAGGACAATGAGCAGTTCTTC.

The chain carries TRBV9 and TRBJ1-2, with D hard to call. Germline V gene data show CDR1 as SGDLS and CDR2 as YYNGEE. The length of the CDR3 is 13 residues. Trimming stripped 4 bases from V and 8 bases from J, with 15 bases between. The CDR3 coding sequence is TGTGCCAGCAGCAGGACTGGGAGGGTCGGCTACACCTTC. It translates to CASSRTGRVGYTF. The variable domain in full, completed from reference TRBV9 and TRBJ1-2, reads DSGVTQTPKHLITATGQRVTLRCSPRSGDLSVYWYQQSLDQGLQFLIQYYNGEERAKGNILERFSAQQFPDLHSELNLSSLELGDSALYFCASSRTGRVGYTFGSGTRLTVV.

The chain recombines TRBV19 with TRBJ1-1; possibly TRBD1 for D (5 bases). Germline values: CDR1 LNHDA, CDR2 SQIVND (reference sequence). The CDR3 is made up of 11 amino acids. Trimming pared 6 bases from V and 10 bases from J, leaving 12 bases between. The CDR3 DNA follows: TGTGCCAGTAGAGAAGGACAAAGAGCTTTCTTT. Its protein is CASREGQRAFF.

This clone was observed a handful of times. The rearrangement uses TRBV7-3 and TRBJ1-1; TRBD1 matches at 7 bases. V trimming: 6 bases; J trimming: 4 bases; junction bases outside the gene matches: 8. The CDR3 runs 14 residues. Germline V gene sequence: CDR1 SGHTA, CDR2 FQGTGA. CDR3 region: CASSSTGTATEAFF. The CDR3 coding sequence is TGTGCCAGCAGTTCAACCGGGACAGCCACTGAAGCTTTCTTT.

This chain connects TRBV2 to TRBJ2-3; the D is unclear. Trimming stripped 2 bases from V and 5 bases from J, with 8 bases between. Germline CDR1 is SNHLY and CDR2 is FYNNEI. The CDR3 runs to 13 residues. The CDR3 protein is CASSEPPGDTQYF. The DNA of the CDR3 is TGTGCCAGCAGTGAACCCCCCGGAGATACGCAGTATTTT.

This chain joins TRBV4-1 and TRBJ1-4; D remains ambiguous. V lost 6 bases and J lost 3, with 14 bases in between. The CDR3 is 15 amino acids. Per the germline V gene, CDR1 is MGHRA and CDR2 is YSYEKL. Here the CDR3 reads CASSAIWLANEKLFF. CDR3 DNA: TGCGCCAGCAGTGCTATCTGGTTGGCTAATGAAAAACTGTTTTTT.